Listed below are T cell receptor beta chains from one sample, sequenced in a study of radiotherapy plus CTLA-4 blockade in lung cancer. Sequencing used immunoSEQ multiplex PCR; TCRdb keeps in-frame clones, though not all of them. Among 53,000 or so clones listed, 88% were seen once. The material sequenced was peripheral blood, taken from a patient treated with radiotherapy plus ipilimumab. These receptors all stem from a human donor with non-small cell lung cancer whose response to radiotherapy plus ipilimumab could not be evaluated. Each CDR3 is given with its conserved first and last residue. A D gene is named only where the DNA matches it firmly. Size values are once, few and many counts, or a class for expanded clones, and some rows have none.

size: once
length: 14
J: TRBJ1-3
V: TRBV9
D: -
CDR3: CASSATDAGNTIYF
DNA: TGTGCCAGCAGCGCGACAGATGCTGGAAACACCATATATTTT

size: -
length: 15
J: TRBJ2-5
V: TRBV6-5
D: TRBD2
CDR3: CASSYSEVMAGAQYF
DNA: TGTGCCAGCAGTTACTCGGAGGTGATGGCGGGGGCCCAGTACTTC

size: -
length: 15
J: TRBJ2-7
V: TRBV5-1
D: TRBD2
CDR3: CASSFYAGGPDEQYF
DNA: TGCGCCAGCAGCTTCTATGCGGGAGGGCCGGACGAGCAGTACTTC

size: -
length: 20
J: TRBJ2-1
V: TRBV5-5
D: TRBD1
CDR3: CASSITGTGGTGAPYNEQFF
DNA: TGTGCCAGCAGCATCACCGGGACAGGGGGTACCGGGGCCCCTTACAATGAGCAGTTCTTC

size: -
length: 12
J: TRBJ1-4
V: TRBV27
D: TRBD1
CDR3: CASSPTGGGLFF
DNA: TGTGCCAGCAGTCCGACAGGGGGTGGGCTGTTTTTT

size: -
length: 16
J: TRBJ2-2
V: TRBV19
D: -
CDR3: CASTSWGRKVSGELFF
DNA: TGTGCCAGTACTTCCTGGGGCCGGAAAGTTTCCGGGGAGCTGTTTTTT

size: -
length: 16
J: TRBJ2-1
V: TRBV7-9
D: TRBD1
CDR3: CASSLRGTGAHNEQFF
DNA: TGTGCCAGCAGCCTAAGGGGGACAGGGGCCCACAATGAGCAGTTCTTC

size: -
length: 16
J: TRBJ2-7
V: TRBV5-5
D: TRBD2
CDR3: CASSLGAGGMDYEQYF
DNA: TGTGCCAGCAGCTTAGGAGCGGGAGGGATGGACTACGAGCAGTACTTC

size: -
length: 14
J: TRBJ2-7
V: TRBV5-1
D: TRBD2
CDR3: CASSFLAGGNEQYF
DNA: TGCGCCAGCAGCTTTCTAGCGGGGGGGAACGAGCAGTACTTC

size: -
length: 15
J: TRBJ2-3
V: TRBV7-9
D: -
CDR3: CASSLQGTVTDTQYF
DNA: TGTGCCAGCAGCTTACAGGGGACCGTGACAGATACGCAGTATTTT

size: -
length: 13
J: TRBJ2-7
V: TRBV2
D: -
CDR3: CAGRRDRLYEQYF
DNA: TGTGCCGGCCGGCGGGACAGACTGTACGAGCAGTACTTC

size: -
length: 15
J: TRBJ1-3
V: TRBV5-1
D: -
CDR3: CASSLGVETGNTIYF
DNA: TGCGCCAGCAGCTTGGGTGTAGAAACTGGAAACACCATATATTTT

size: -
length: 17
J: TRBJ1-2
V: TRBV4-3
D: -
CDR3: CASSQDPRGPLVHGYTF
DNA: TGCGCCAGCAGCCAAGATCCGCGAGGCCCGCTAGTTCATGGCTACACCTTC

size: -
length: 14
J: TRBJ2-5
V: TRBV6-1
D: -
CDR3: CASSEVSGQETQYF
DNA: TGTGCCAGCAGTGAAGTGAGCGGACAAGAGACCCAGTACTTC

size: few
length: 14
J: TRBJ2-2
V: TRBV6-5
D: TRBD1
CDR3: CASVEGAGTGELFF
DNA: TGTGCCAGCGTAGAGGGGGCGGGCACCGGGGAGCTGTTTTTT

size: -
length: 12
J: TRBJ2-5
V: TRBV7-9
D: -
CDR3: CASSLGMETQYF
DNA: TGTGCCAGCAGCTTAGGTATGGAGACCCAGTACTTC

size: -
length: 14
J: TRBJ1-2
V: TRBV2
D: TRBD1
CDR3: CASSGDRGIYGYTF
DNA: TGTGCCAGCAGTGGGGACAGGGGAATCTATGGCTACACCTTC

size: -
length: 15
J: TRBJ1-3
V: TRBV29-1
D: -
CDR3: CSVDQDGDSGNTIYF
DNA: TGCAGCGTTGACCAAGACGGAGACTCTGGAAACACCATATATTTT

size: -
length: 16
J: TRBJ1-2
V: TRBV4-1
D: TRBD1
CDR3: CASSQGQGSNGYGYTF
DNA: TGCGCCAGCAGCCAAGGACAGGGGTCGAACGGCTATGGCTACACCTTC

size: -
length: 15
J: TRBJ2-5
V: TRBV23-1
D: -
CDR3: CASSHKEELGETQYF
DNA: TGCGCCAGCAGTCATAAGGAGGAGTTGGGAGAGACCCAGTACTTC

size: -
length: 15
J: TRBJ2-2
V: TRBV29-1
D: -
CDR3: CSAAGGGANTGELFF
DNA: TGCAGCGCCGCGGGCGGGGGCGCTAACACCGGGGAGCTGTTTTTT

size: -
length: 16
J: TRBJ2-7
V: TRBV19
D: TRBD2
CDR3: CASSINSGRAMNEQYF
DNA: TGTGCCAGTAGTATCAATAGCGGGAGGGCTATGAACGAGCAGTACTTC

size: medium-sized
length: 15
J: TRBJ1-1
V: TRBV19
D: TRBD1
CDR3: CASSARQGWNTEAFF
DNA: TGTGCCAGTAGTGCCCGACAGGGGTGGAACACTGAAGCTTTCTTT

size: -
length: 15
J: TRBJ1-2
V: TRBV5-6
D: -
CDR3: CASSFGGNSMVSYTF
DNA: TGTGCCAGCAGCTTTGGAGGGAACTCTATGGTTAGCTACACCTTC

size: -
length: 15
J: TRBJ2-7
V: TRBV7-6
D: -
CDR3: CASSLAGDTSYEQYF
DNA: TGTGCCAGCAGCTTAGCAGGTGACACTTCCTACGAGCAGTACTTC

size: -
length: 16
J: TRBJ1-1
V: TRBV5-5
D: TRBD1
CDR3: CASSEGQGVRNTEAFF
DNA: TGTGCCAGCAGCGAAGGACAGGGGGTTCGGAACACTGAAGCTTTCTTT

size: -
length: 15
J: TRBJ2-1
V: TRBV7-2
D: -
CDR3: CASSFPGSSYNEQFF
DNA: TGTGCCAGCAGCTTCCCGGGGAGCTCCTACAATGAGCAGTTCTTC

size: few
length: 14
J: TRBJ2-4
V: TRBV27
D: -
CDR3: CASSSARDKNIQYF
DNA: TGTGCCAGCAGTTCGGCCAGGGACAAAAACATTCAGTACTTC

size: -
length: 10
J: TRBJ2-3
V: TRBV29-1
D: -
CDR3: CSVGTLTQYF
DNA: TGCAGCGTGGGGACTCTCACGCAGTATTTT

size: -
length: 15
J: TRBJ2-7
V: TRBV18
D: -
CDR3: CASSPYQGLSYEQYF
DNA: TGTGCCAGCTCACCATATCAGGGGCTGTCCTACGAGCAGTACTTC

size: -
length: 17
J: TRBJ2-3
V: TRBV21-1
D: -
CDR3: CASSKGPPGRGSDTQYF
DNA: TGTGCCAGCAGCAAAGGCCCCCCAGGGAGGGGTTCAGATACGCAGTATTTT

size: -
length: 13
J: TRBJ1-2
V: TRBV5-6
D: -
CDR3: CASSLQGNYGYTF
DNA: TGTGCCAGCAGCTTGCAGGGTAACTATGGCTACACCTTC

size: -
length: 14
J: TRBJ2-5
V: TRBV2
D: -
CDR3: CASSDPTGQETQYF
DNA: TGTGCCAGCAGTGATCCGACAGGACAAGAGACCCAGTACTTC

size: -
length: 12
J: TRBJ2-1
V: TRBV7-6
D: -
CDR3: CASSPPGNEQFF
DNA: TGTGCCAGCAGCCCACCAGGGAATGAGCAGTTCTTC

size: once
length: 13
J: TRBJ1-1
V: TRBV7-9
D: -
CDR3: CASSASLATEAFF
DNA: TGTGCCAGCAGCGCCTCATTGGCCACTGAAGCTTTCTTT

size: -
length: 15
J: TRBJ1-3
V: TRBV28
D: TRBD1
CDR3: CASNGQGESGNTIYF
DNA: TGTGCCAGCAACGGACAGGGGGAATCTGGAAACACCATATATTTT

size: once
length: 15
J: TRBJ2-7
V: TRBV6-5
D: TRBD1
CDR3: CASSYDREASYEQYF
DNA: TGTGCCAGCAGTTACGACAGGGAAGCCTCCTACGAGCAGTACTTC

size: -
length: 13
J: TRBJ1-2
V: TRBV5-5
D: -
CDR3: CASSLDRAYGYTF
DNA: TGTGCCAGCAGCTTGGACAGGGCCTATGGCTACACCTTC

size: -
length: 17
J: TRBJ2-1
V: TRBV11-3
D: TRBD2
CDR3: CASSLGRWGLGNNEQFF
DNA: TGTGCCAGCAGCTTAGGACGGTGGGGACTAGGGAACAATGAGCAGTTCTTC

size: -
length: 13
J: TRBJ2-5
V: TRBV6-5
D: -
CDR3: CASSYAIRETQYF
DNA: TGTGCCAGCAGTTACGCTATTCGAGAGACCCAGTACTTC

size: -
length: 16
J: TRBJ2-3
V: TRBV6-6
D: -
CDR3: CASSYATGSVTDTQYF
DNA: TGTGCCAGCAGTTACGCAACAGGGTCCGTCACAGATACGCAGTATTTT

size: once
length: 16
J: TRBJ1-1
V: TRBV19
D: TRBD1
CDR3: CASSIEGTGRNTEAFF
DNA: TGTGCCAGTAGTATAGAGGGGACAGGGAGAAACACTGAAGCTTTCTTT

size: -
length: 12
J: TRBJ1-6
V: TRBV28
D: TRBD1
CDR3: CASSQGVSPLHF
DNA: TGTGCCAGCAGCCAGGGGGTCTCACCCCTCCACTTT

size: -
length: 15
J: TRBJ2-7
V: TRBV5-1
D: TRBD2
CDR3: CASSLAAGGPYEQYF
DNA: TGCGCCAGCAGCTTGGCGGCGGGGGGACCTTACGAGCAGTACTTC

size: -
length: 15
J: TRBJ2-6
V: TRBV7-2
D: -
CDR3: CASKNQGAGANVLTF
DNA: TGTGCCAGCAAAAACCAGGGCGCTGGGGCCAACGTCCTGACTTTC

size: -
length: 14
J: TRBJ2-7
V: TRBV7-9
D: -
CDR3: CASSLGQGYHEQYF
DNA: TGTGCCAGCAGCTTAGGGCAGGGCTACCACGAGCAGTACTTC

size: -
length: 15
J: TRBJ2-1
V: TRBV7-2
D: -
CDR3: CASSSFGGSYNEQFF
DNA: TGTGCCAGCAGCTCTTTTGGCGGATCCTACAATGAGCAGTTCTTC

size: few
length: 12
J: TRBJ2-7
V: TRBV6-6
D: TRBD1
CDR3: CASSWTGYEQYF
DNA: TGTGCCAGCAGTTGGACAGGATACGAGCAGTACTTC

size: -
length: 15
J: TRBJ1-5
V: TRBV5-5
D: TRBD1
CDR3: CASSNRDRGNQPQHF
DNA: TGTGCCAGCAGCAACCGGGACAGGGGTAATCAGCCCCAGCATTTT

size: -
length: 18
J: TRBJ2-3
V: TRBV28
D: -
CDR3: CASSLLSKTDPSTDTQYF
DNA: TGTGCCAGCAGCCTCCTATCTAAGACAGATCCTAGCACAGATACGCAGTATTTT

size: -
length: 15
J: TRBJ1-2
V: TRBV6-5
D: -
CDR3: CASSFHRQGNYGYTF
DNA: TGTGCCAGCAGTTTTCACAGGCAGGGGAACTATGGCTACACCTTC

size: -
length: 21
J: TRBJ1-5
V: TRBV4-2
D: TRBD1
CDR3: CASSQEHRDRGVSGGNQPQHF
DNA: TGTGCCAGCAGCCAAGAGCACCGGGACAGAGGTGTGAGTGGAGGCAATCAGCCCCAGCATTTT

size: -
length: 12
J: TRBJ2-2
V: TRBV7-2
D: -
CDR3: CASSPTSGELFF
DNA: TGTGCCAGCAGCCCAACTAGCGGGGAGCTGTTTTTT

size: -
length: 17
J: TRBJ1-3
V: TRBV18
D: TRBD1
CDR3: CASTQGTGVQSANTIYF
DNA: TGTGCCAGCACCCAGGGGACAGGGGTTCAATCTGCGAACACCATATATTTT

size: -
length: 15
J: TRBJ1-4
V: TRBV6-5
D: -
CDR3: CASRGRQEQSEKLFF
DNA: TGTGCCAGCAGGGGACGACAGGAGCAATCTGAAAAACTGTTTTTT

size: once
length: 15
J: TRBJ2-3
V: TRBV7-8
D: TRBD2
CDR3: CASSRTSGRKNTQYF
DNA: TGTGCCAGCAGCCGGACTAGCGGGAGAAAGAATACGCAGTATTTT

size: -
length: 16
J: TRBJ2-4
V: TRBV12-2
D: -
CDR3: CASRATDRGNKNIQYF
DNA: TGTGCAAGTCGCGCTACGGACAGGGGGAATAAAAACATTCAGTACTTC

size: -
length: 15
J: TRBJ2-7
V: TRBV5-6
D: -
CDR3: CASSGRGFRSYEQYF
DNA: TGTGCCAGCAGCGGACGGGGGTTTAGAAGCTACGAGCAGTACTTC

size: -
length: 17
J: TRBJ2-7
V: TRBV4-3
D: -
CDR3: CASRRTDFSLLFYEQYF
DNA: TGCGCCAGCAGACGGACGGACTTCTCGCTTCTTTTTTACGAGCAGTACTTC